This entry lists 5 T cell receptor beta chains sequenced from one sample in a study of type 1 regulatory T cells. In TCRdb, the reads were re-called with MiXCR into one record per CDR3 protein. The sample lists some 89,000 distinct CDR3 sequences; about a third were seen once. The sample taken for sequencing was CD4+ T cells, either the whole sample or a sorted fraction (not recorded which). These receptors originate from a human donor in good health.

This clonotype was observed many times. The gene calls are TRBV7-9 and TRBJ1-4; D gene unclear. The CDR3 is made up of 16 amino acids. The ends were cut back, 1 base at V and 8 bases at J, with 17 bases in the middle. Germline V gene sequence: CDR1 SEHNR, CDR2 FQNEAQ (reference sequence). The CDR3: CASSLGSGTRDEKLFF. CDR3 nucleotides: TGTGCCAGCAGCTTAGGGAGCGGTACGAGAGACGAAAAACTGTTTTTT.

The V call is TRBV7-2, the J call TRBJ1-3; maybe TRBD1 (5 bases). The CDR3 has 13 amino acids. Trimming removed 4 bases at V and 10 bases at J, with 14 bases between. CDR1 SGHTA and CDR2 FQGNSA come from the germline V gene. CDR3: CASSSGPGKTIYF. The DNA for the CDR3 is TGTGCCAGCAGCTCGGGGCCAGGGAAGACCATATATTTT.

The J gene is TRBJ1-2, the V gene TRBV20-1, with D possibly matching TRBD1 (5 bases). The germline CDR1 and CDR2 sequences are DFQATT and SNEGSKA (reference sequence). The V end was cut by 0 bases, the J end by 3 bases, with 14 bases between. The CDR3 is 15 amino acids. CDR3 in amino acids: CSARDRDSSYYGYTF. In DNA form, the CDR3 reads TGCAGTGCTAGAGATCGCGACAGCTCCTACTATGGCTACACCTTC.

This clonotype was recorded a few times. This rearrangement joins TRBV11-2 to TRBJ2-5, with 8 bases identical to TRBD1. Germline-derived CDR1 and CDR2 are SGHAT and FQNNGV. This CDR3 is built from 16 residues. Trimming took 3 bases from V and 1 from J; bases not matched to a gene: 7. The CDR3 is CASSFVSGQVQETQYF. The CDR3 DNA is TGTGCCAGCAGCTTCGTATCGGGACAGGTCCAAGAGACCCAGTACTTC.

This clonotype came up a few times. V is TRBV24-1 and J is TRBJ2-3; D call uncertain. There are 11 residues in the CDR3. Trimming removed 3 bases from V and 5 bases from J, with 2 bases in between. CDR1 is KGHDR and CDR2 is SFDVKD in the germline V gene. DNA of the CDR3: TGTGCCACCAGTGATCAAGATACGCAGTATTTT. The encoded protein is CATSDQDTQYF.